This TCR beta chain was captured in a study of T cells in Graves' hyperthyroidism and ophthalmopathy. Authors of the study amplified TCR beta CDR3 regions from RNA transcripts. When the TCR CDR3 underwent first-round RT-PCR, the HTBI primer set was used. TCRdb analysed the multiplex PCR reads with MiXCR anew, one entry per CDR3 protein. The data hold some 440,000 distinct CDR3 sequences, with around 16% observed a single time. The hyperthyroidism was newly diagnosed and had lasted under 2 months; the patients were aged 18 to 65. Reasons for excluding patients were uncontrolled infection, other autoimmune disease, pregnancy or lactation. This clonotype was observed many times. This clonotype was obtained from a woman in her late teens or twenties with Graves' hyperthyroidism. Sequenced sample: blood.

CDR3 coding DNA: TGCAGTGCTCCATTCCCAAGCGGCTCCTACGAGCAGTACTTC. This codes for CSAPFPSGSYEQYF. This chain connects TRBV20-1 to TRBJ2-7, with a possible D match to TRBD2 (5 bases). The CDR3 covers 14 residues. In germline, CDR1 is DFQATT, CDR2 SNEGSKA (reference sequence). With 5 bases removed from V and 0 bases from J, the gap between germline ends came to 14 bases.